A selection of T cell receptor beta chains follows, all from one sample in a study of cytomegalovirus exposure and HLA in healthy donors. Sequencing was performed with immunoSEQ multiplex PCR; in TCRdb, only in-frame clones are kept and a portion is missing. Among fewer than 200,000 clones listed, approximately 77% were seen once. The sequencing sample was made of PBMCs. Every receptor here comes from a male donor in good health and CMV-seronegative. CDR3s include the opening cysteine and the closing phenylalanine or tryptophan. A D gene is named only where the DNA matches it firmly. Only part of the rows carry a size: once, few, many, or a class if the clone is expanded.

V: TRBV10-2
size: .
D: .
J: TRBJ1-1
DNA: TGCGCCAGCAGGCCGGGACAACAGAACACTGAAGCTTTCTTT
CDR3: CASRPGQQNTEAFF

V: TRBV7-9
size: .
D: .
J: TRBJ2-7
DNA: TGTTCCAGCAGCTTAGCCAGCGTCGGGTACGAGCAGTACTTC
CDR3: CSSSLASVGYEQYF

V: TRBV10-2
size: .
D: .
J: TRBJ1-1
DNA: TGCGCCAGCAGTGTTAGCACTGAAGCTTTCTTT
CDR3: CASSVSTEAFF

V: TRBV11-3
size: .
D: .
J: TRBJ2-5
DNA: TGTGCCAGCAGCTTAGGGGGTCGGGGGACAGAAGAGACCCAGTACTTC
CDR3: CASSLGGRGTEETQYF

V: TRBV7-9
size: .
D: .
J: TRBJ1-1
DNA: TGTGCCAGCAGCTTAGTGACGAGGGACACTGAAGCTTTCTTT
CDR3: CASSLVTRDTEAFF

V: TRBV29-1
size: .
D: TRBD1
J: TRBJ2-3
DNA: TGCAGCGTTACCGGGACAGGGGTTGGAGATACGCAGTATTTT
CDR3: CSVTGTGVGDTQYF

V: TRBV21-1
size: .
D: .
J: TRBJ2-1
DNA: TGTGCCAGCCGAAGACCTAGGGGACCACGAGGGAGGAATGAGCAGTTCTTC
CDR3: CASRRPRGPRGRNEQFF

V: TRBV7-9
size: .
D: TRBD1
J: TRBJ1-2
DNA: TGTTCCAGCAGTCGGGACAGCTATGGCTACACCTTC
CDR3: CSSSRDSYGYTF

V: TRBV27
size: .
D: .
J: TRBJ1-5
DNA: TGTGCCAGCAGTTTTCGGGGGAATCAGCCCCAGCATTTT
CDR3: CASSFRGNQPQHF

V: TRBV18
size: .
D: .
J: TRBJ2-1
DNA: TGTGCCAGCTCACCACCGGGTATGGACTCCTTGCTCAATGAGCAGTTCTTC
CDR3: CASSPPGMDSLLNEQFF

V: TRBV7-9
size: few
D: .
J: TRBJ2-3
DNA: TGTTCCAGCAGCCGAGATACAGATACGCAGTATTTT
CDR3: CSSSRDTDTQYF

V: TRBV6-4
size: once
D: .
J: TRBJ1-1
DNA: TGTGCCAGCAGTGTGGAGGGGAACACTGAAGCTTTCTTT
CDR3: CASSVEGNTEAFF

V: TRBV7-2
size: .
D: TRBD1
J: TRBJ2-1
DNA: TGTGCCAGCAGAAGGGGGCCTAACTCCTACAATGAGCAGTTCTTC
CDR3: CASRRGPNSYNEQFF

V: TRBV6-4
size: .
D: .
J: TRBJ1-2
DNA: TGTGCCAGCAGCGCGGGACGGAACTATGGCTACACCTTC
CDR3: CASSAGRNYGYTF

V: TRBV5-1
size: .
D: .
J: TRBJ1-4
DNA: TGCGCCAGCAGCTTGGACCGACAAGGTGTAAAACTGTTTTTT
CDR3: CASSLDRQGVKLFF

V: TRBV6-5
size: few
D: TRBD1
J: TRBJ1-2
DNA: TGTGCCAGCAGTAAGCAGGGGGCCGGCTATGGCTACACCTTC
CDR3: CASSKQGAGYGYTF

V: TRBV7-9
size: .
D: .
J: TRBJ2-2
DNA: TGTGCCAGCAGCTACACGAGACTAGTGAACACCGGGGAGCTGTTTTTT
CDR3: CASSYTRLVNTGELFF

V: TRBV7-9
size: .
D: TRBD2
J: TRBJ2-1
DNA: TGTGCCAGCAGCCAAAGCGGGGGGGCTATCCTGCGCAATGAGCAGTTCTTC
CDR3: CASSQSGGAILRNEQFF

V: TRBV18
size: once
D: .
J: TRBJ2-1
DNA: TGTGCCAGCTCACCACGAGGGTCTTACAATGAGCAGTTCTTC
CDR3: CASSPRGSYNEQFF

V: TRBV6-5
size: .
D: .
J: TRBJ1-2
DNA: TGTGCCAGCAGCCGCTTCGGGGGCTATGGCTACACCTTC
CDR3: CASSRFGGYGYTF

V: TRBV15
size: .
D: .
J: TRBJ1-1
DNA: TGTACCACCAGGGACCGGGGTGGGACTGAAGCTTTCTTT
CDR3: CTTRDRGGTEAFF

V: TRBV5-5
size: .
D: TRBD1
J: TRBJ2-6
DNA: TGTGCCAGCAGCCCGGGACAGCCAAACTCTGGGGCCAACGTCCTGACTTTC
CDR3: CASSPGQPNSGANVLTF

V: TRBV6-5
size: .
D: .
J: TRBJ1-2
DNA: TGTGCCAGCAGGGCCTGGTATGGCTACACCTTC
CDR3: CASRAWYGYTF

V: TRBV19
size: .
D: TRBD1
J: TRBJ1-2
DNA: TGTGCCAGTACCGTAGCAGGGGGTGGCTATGGCTACACCTTC
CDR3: CASTVAGGGYGYTF

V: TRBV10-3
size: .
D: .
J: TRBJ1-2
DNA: TGTGCCATCAGTGGGCTAGGCGGTGGCTACACCTTC
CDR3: CAISGLGGGYTF

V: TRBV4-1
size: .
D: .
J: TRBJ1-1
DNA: TGCGCCAGCAGCCAAGATTCGTTTTTTAGAGAAGCTTTCTTT
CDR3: CASSQDSFFREAFF

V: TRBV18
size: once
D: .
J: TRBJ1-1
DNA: TGTGCCAGCTCACCACTGAGAGCTAACACTGAAGCTTTCTTT
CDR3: CASSPLRANTEAFF

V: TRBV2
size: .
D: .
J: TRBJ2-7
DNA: TGTGCCAGCGAGATCCGCTCCTACGAGCAGTACTTC
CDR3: CASEIRSYEQYF

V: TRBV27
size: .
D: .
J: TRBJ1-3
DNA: TGTGCCAGCAGTCCCATTCAGGGGACGGGGGGAAACACCATATATTTT
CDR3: CASSPIQGTGGNTIYF

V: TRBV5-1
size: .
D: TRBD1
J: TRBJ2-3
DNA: TGCGCCAGCAGCCCCGGGACAGGGGGGAACCGCATGACCAATTTT
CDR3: CASSPGTGGNRMTNF

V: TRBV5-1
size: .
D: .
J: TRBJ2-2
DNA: TGCGCCAGCAGCTTGGATCGTGGGGCAGGAAACACCGGGGAGCTGTTTTTT
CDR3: CASSLDRGAGNTGELFF

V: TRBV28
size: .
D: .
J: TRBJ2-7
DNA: TGTGCCAGCAGCCATCGTCTGAGGGGGAGGGCCGGCGAGGTCGGGCAGTACTTC
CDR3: CASSHRLRGRAGEVGQYF

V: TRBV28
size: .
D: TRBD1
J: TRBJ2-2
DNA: TGTGCCAGCAGACCCGACAGGGGCACTCTCGGGACCGGGGAGCTGTTTTTT
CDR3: CASRPDRGTLGTGELFF

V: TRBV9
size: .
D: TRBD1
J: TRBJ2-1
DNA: TGTGCCAGCAGCGTAGGAGTGGGGACAGGGACCAATGAGCAGTTCTTC
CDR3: CASSVGVGTGTNEQFF

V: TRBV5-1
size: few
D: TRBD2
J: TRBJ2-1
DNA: TGCGCCAGCAGCTTGGGAGGGCTAGCGGGGTTCAATGAGCAGTTCTTC
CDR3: CASSLGGLAGFNEQFF

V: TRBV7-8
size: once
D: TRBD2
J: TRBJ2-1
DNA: TGTGCCAGCAGCCCGGGGACTAGCGGGAGTTATGAGCAGTTCTTC
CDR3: CASSPGTSGSYEQFF

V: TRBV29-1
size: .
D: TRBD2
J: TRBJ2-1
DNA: TGCAGCGTTGATGGCGGGGGGGGCCGGTGGGAGCAGTTCTTC
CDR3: CSVDGGGGRWEQFF

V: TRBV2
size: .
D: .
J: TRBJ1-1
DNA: TGTGCCAGCAACAGCCTCATGAACACTGAAGCTTTCTTT
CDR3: CASNSLMNTEAFF

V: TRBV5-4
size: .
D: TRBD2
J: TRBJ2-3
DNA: TGTGCCAGCAGCGTCCGGGGGGCAGATACGCAGTATTTT
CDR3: CASSVRGADTQYF

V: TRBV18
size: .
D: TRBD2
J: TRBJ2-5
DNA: TGTGCCAGCTCACCATCGGGACTAGCGGGAGGGGAGACCCAGTACTTC
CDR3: CASSPSGLAGGETQYF

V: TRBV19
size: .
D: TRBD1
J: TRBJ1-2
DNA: TGTGCCAGTAGTAGGACAGGGGCCGACTATGGCTACACCTTC
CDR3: CASSRTGADYGYTF

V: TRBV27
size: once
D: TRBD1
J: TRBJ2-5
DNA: TGTGCCAGCCGATTGACCGGGACAGGGAGTACGGAGACCCAGTACTTC
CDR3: CASRLTGTGSTETQYF

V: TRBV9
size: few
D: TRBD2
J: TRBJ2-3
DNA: TGTGCCAGCAGCGTAGGACCGGGGGGAGGGGCTAGCGGGGGACGCACAGATACGCAGTATTTT
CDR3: CASSVGPGGGASGGRTDTQYF

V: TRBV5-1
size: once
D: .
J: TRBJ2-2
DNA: TGCGCCAGCAGCAAAAGGAGCAACACCGGGGAGCTGTTTTTT
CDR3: CASSKRSNTGELFF

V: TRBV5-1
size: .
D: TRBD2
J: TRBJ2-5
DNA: TGCGCCAGCAGCTGGGGACTAGCGGGAGGAGAGACCCAGTACTTC
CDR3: CASSWGLAGGETQYF

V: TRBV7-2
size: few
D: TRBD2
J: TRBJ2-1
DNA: TGTGCCAGCAGCTATAGCGGGATCCCAAGCAATGAGCAGTTCTTC
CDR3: CASSYSGIPSNEQFF

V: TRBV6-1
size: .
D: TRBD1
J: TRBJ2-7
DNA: TGTGCCAGTCGGGACAGGGGACCGGGCGCCTACGAGCAGTACTTC
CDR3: CASRDRGPGAYEQYF

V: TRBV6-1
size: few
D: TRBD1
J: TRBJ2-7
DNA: TGTGCCAGCAGTGAAGCGGGACAGGGACTCTACGAGCAGTACTTC
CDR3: CASSEAGQGLYEQYF

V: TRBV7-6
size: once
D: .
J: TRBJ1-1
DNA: TGTGCCAGCAGCTTTCAGGGTCAGAACACTGAAGCTTTCTTT
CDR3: CASSFQGQNTEAFF

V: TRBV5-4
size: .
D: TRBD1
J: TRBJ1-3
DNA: TGTGCCAGCAGCAGGAAAGACAGGGGAGCTTCTGGAAACACCATATATTTT
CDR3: CASSRKDRGASGNTIYF